A single sample is the source of the 5 T cell receptor beta chains below, sequenced in a study of blood T cell repertoires in COVID-19. Clones were sequenced by immunoSEQ multiplex PCR, and TCRdb holds only the in-frame ones, with some missing. The sample includes more than 250,000 clones, approximately 88% of them seen just once. Sequencing was carried out using peripheral blood. Every receptor here comes from a woman younger than 45 with COVID-19, enrolled during active disease.

CDR3 residues: CASSMPGGGTSTDTQYF. The DNA of the CDR3 is TGTGCCAGTAGTATGCCCGGGGGTGGAACTAGCACAGATACGCAGTATTTT. V and J are TRBV19 and TRBJ2-3, with a weak D call TRBD2 (6 bases). Germline V CDR1 and CDR2: LNHDA, SQIVND (reference sequence). The CDR3 has 17 amino acids. Deletions cut 3 bases from V and 0 bases from J, with 16 bases between.

V usage is TRBV9 and J usage is TRBJ1-1; TRBD1 matches at 8 bases. V was pared by 7 bases and J by 0 bases, with 2 bases of the junction left unmatched. Germline V gene lookup returns CDR1 SGDLS and CDR2 YYNGEE. The CDR3 runs 13 residues. The CDR3 region is CASGQGLNTEAFF. Here the CDR3 DNA reads TGTGCCAGCGGACAGGGCCTGAACACTGAAGCTTTCTTT.

The CDR3 DNA reads as TGTGCCAGCAGCTTGGCCTCCTCCTACGAGCAGTACTTC. Translating gives CASSLASSYEQYF. The rearrangement links TRBV5-6 to TRBJ2-7; no clear D. The CDR3 has 13 amino acids. Trimming took 0 bases from V and 0 from J, leaving 4 bases between them. Germline V lookup: CDR1 SGHDT, CDR2 YYEEEE.

This rearrangement joins TRBV24-1 to TRBJ1-2, with D possibly TRBD1 on 5 matching bases. Trimming pared 2 bases from V and 3 bases from J, leaving 9 bases between. This CDR3 comprises 14 residues. The germline V gene encodes CDR1 KGHDR and CDR2 SFDVKD. CDR3 nucleotide sequence: TGTGCCACCAGTGATTCTCAGGGATACTATGGCTACACCTTC. It translates to CATSDSQGYYGYTF.

This clone was counted between two and nine times. The chain combines TRBV27 with TRBJ1-4; 7 bases align to TRBD1. V lost 5 bases to trimming and J lost 8 bases; unmatched junction nucleotides: 11. CDR1 and CDR2 (germline): MNHEY, SMNVEV (reference sequence). This CDR3 spans 15 amino acids. The CDR3 DNA sequence: TGTGCCAGCAGTCCCACAGGGGCCAAGAGGGAAAAACTGTTTTTT. It encodes CASSPTGAKREKLFF.